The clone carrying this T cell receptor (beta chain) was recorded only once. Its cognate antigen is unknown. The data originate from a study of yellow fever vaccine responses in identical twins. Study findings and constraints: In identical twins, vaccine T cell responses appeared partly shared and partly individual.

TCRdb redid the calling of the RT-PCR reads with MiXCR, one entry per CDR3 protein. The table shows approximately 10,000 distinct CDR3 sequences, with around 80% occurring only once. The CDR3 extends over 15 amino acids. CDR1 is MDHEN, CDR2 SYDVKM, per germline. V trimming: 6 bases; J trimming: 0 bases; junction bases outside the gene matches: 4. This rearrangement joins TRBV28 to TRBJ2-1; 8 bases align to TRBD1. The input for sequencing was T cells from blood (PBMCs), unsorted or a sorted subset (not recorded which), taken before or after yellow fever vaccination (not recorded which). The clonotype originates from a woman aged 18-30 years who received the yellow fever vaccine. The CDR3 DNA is TGTGCCAGCAGCCTCAGGGGGCTCTCCTACAATGAGCAGTTCTTC. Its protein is CASSLRGLSYNEQFF. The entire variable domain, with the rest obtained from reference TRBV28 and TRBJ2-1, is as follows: DVKVTQSSRYLVKRTGEKVFLECVQDMDHENMFWYRQDPGLGLRLIYFSYDVKMKEKGDIPEGYSVSREKKERFSLILESASTNQTSMYLCASSLRGLSYNEQFFGPGTRLTVL.